This TCR beta chain appears in the sequencing data of a study of T cell changes during pregnancy in multiple sclerosis. This CDR3 contains 14 residues. The germline V and J ends were trimmed by 7 bases and 1 base, with 13 bases remaining between them. Germline loops: CDR1 LNHDA, CDR2 SQIVND (reference sequence). Measured with immunoSEQ multiplex PCR; TCRdb has only the in-frame clones, and not every one. This table has more than 55,000 clones, about nine tenths appearing once. V usage is TRBV19 and J usage is TRBJ1-1, with D perhaps matching TRBD1 (6 bases). The clonotype comes from a female donor in good health, enrolled as a control in a pregnancy study. Sequenced material: peripheral blood, taken in the third trimester of pregnancy. CDR3 residues: CASTATGRNTEAFF. The CDR3 DNA sequence: TGTGCCAGTACCGCGACAGGCCGGAACACTGAAGCTTTCTTT.